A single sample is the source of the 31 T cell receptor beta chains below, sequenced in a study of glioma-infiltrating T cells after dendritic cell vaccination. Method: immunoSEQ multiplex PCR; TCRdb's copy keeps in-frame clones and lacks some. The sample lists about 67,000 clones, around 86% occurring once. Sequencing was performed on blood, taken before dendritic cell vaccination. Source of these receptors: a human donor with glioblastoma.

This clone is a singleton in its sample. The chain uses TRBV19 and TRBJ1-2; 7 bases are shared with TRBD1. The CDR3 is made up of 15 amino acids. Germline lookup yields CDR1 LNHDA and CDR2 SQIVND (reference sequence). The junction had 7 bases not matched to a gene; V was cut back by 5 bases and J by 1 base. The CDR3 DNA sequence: TGTGCCAGTAGTGAGACAGGGATCTATAACTATGGCTACACCTTC. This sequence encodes CASSETGIYNYGYTF. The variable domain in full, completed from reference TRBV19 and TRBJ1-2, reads DGGITQSPKYLFRKEGQNVTLSCEQNLNHDAMYWYRQDPGQGLRLIYYSQIVNDFQKGDIAEGYSVSREKKESFPLTVTSAQKNPTAFYLCASSETGIYNYGYTFGSGTRLTVV.

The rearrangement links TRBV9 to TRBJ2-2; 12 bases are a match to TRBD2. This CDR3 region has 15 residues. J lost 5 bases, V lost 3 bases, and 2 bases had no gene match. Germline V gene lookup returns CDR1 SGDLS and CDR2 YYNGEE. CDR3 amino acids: CASSAGLAGTGELFF. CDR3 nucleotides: TGTGCCAGCAGCGCAGGACTAGCGGGGACCGGGGAGCTGTTTTTT.

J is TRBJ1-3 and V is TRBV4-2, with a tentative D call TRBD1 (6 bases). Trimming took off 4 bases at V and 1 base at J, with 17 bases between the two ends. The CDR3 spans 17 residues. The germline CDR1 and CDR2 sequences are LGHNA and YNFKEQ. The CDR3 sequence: CASSLVGSGESGNTIYF. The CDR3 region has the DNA TGTGCCAGCAGCCTCGTTGGGTCAGGGGAGTCTGGAAACACCATATATTTT.

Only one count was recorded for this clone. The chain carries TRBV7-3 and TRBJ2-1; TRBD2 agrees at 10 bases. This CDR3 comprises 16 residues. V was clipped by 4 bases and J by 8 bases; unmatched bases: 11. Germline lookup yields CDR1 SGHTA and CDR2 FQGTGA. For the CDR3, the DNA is TGTGCCAGCAGCTCCCGCGGTAGCGGGGGGCGGGATGAGCAGTTCTTC. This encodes CASSSRGSGGRDEQFF.

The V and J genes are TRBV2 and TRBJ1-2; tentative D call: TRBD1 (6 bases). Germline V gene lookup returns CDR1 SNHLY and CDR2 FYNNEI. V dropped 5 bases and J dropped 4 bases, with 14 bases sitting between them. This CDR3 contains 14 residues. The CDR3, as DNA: TGTGCCAGCAGTCCCCAATCGGACAGCTATGGCTACACCTTC. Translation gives CASSPQSDSYGYTF.

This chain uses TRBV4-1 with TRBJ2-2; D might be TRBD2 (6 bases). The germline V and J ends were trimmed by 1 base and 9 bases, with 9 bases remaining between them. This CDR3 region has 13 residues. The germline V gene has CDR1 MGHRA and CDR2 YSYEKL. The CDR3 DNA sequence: TGCGCCAGCAGCCAAGCACTAGCCCGGGAGCTGTTTTTT. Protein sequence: CASSQALARELFF.

The CDR3 DNA sequence: TGTGCCATCAGTGCGGGACAGGGGACCGAGACCCAGTACTTC. Its translation: CAISAGQGTETQYF. The chain has TRBV10-3 and TRBJ2-5; TRBD1 aligns across 10 bases. V lost 4 bases, J lost 5 bases, and 4 bases stayed unmatched. The CDR3 is 14 residues long. Germline values: CDR1 ENHRY, CDR2 SYGVKD.

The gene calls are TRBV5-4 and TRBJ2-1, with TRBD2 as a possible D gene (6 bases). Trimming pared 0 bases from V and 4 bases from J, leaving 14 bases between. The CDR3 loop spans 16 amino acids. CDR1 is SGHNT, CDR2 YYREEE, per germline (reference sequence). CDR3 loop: CASSLEGDFLYNEQFF. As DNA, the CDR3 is TGTGCCAGCAGCTTGGAAGGGGACTTTTTATACAATGAGCAGTTCTTC.

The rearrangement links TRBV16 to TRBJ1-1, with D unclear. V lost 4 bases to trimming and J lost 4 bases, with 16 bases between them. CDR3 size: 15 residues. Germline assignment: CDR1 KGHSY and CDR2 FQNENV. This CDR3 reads CASSPTREVGTEAFF. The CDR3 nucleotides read TGTGCCAGCAGCCCGACAAGGGAGGTTGGCACTGAAGCTTTCTTT.

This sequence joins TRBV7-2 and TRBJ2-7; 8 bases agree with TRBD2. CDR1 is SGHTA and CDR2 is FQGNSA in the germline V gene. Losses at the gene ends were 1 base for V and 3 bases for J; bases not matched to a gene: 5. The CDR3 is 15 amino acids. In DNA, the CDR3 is TGTGCCAGCAGCTTAGACGCGGGGGGTAGCTACGAGCAGTACTTC. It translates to CASSLDAGGSYEQYF.

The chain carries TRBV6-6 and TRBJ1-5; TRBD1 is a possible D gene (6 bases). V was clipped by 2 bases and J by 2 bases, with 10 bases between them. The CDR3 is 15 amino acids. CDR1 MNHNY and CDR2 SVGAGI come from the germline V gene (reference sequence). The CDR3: CASSYLRQGNQPQHF. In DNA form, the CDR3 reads TGTGCCAGCAGTTACCTCCGACAGGGCAATCAGCCCCAGCATTTT.

The CDR3 spells CASSSRQGYNSPLHF. The DNA of the CDR3 is TGTGCCAGCAGCTCCCGACAGGGCTATAATTCACCCCTCCACTTT. The V and J genes are TRBV7-8 and TRBJ1-6; 7 positions match TRBD1. Germline V gives CDR1 SGHVS, CDR2 FQNEAQ. This CDR3 contains 15 residues. V shed 4 bases, J shed 3 bases, and the junction held 3 bases outside the gene matches.

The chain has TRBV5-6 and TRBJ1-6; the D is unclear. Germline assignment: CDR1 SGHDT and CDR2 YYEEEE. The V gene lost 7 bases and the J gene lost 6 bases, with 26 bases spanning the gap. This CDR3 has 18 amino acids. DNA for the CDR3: TGTGCCAGCGGCAAATGGGCTGCCTTAACCTTTGGTAATTCACCCCTCCACTTT. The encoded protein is CASGKWAALTFGNSPLHF.

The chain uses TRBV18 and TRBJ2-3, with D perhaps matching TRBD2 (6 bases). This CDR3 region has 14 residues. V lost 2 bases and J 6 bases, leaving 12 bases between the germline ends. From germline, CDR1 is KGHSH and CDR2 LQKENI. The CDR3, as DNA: TGTGCCAGCTCACCAAATACGGGGGTGGATACGCAGTATTTT. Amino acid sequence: CASSPNTGVDTQYF.

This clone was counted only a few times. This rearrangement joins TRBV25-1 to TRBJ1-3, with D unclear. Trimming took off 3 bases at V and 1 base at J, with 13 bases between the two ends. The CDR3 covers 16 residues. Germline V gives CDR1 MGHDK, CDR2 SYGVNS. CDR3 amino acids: CASSDALRDSGNTIYF. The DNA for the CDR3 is TGTGCCAGCAGTGACGCCCTCCGGGATTCTGGAAACACCATATATTTT. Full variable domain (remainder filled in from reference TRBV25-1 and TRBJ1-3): EADIYQTPRYLVIGTGKKITLECSQTMGHDKMYWYQQDPGMELHLIHYSYGVNSTEKGDLSSESTVSRIRTEHFPLTLESARPSHTSQYLCASSDALRDSGNTIYFGEGSWLTVV.

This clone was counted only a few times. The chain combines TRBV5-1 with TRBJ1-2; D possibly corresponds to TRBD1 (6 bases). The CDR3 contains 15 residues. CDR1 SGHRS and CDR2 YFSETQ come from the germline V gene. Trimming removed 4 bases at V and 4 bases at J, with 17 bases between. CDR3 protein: CASSQARQDPYGYTF. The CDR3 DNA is TGCGCCAGCAGCCAAGCCCGACAGGACCCCTATGGCTACACCTTC. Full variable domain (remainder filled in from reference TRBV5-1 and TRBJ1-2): KAGVTQTPRYLIKTRGQQVTLSCSPISGHRSVSWYQQTPGQGLQFLFEYFSETQRNKGNFPGRFSGRQFSNSRSEMNVSTLELGDSALYLCASSQARQDPYGYTFGSGTRLTVV.

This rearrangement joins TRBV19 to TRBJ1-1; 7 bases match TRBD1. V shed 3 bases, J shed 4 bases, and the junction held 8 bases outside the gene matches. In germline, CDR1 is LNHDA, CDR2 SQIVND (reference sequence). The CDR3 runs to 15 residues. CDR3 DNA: TGTGCCAGTAGTATTCCCTCTAACAGGGGCACTGAAGCTTTCTTT. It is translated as CASSIPSNRGTEAFF.

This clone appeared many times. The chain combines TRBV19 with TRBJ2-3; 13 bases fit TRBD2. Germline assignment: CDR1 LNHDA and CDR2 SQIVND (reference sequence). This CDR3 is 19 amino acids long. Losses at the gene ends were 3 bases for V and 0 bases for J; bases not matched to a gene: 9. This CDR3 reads CASSILGLAGASSTDTQYF. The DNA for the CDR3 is TGTGCCAGTAGTATTCTAGGACTAGCGGGGGCGTCTAGCACAGATACGCAGTATTTT. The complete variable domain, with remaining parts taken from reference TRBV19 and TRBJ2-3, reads DGGITQSPKYLFRKEGQNVTLSCEQNLNHDAMYWYRQDPGQGLRLIYYSQIVNDFQKGDIAEGYSVSREKKESFPLTVTSAQKNPTAFYLCASSILGLAGASSTDTQYFGPGTRLTVL.

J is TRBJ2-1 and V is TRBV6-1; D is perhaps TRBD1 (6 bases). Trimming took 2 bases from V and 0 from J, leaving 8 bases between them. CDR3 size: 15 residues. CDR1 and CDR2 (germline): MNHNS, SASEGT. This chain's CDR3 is CASSETGSSYNEQFF. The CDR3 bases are TGTGCCAGCAGTGAAACAGGGAGCTCCTACAATGAGCAGTTCTTC.

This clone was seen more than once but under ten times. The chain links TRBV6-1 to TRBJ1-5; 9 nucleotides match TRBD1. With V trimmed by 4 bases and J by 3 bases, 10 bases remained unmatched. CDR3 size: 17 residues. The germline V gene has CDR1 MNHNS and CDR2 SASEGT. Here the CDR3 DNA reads TGTGCCAGCAGTGCCCGGACAGGGGAAGGATTCAATCAGCCCCAGCATTTT. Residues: CASSARTGEGFNQPQHF.

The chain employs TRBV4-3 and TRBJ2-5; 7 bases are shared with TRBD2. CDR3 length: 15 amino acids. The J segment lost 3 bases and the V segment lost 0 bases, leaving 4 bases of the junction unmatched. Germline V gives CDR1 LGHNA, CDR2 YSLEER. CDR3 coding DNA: TGCGCCAGCAGCCAAGAGAAGCTAGCGGAAGAGACCCAGTACTTC. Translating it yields CASSQEKLAEETQYF.

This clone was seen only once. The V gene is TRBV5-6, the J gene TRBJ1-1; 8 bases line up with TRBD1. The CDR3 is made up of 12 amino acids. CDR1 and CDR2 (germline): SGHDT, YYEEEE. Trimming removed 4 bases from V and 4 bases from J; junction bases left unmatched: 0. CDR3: CASSTGGTEAFF. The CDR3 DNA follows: TGTGCCAGCAGCACAGGGGGCACTGAAGCTTTCTTT.

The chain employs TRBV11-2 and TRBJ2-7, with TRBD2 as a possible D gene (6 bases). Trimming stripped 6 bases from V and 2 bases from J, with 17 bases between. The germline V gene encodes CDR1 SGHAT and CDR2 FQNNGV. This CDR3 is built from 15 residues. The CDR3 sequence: CASSLGLPNTYEQYF. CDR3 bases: TGTGCCAGCAGTTTGGGACTGCCGAATACCTACGAGCAGTACTTC.

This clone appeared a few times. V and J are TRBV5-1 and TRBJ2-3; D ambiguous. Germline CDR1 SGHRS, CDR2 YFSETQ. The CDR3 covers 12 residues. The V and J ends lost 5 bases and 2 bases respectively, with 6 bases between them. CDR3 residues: CASRENTDTQYF. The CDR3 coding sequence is TGCGCCAGCAGGGAGAACACAGATACGCAGTATTTT.

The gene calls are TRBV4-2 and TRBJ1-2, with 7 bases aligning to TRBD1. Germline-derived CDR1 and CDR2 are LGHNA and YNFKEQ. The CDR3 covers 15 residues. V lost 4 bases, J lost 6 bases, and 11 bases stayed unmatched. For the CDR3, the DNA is TGTGCCAGCAGCCCTACCGACAGGGAGACCCATGGCTACACCTTC. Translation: CASSPTDRETHGYTF.

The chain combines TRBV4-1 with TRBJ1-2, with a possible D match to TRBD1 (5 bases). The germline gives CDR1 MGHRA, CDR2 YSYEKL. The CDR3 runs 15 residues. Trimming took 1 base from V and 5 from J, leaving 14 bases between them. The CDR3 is CASSQGVGEAYGYTF. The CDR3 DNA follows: TGCGCCAGCAGCCAAGGGGTAGGGGAGGCGTATGGCTACACCTTC.

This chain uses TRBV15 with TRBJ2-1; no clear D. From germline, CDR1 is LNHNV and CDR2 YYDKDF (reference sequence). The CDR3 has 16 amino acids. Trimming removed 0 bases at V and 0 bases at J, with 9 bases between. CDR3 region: CATSRDRPSSYNEQFF. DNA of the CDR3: TGTGCCACCAGCAGAGATCGCCCGAGCTCCTACAATGAGCAGTTCTTC.

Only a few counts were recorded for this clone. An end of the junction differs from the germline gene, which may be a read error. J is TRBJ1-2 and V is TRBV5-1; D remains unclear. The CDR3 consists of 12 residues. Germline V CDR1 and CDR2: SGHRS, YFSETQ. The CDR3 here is CASSLEEYGYTF. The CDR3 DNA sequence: TGTGCCAGCAGCTTGGAGGAGTATGGCTACACCTTC.

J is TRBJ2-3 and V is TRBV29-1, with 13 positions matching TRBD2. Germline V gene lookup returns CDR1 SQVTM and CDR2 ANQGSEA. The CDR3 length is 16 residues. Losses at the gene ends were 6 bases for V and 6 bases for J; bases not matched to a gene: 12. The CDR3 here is CSVGSGLAGEGDTQYF. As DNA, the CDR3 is TGCAGCGTCGGATCAGGACTAGCGGGGGAAGGGGATACGCAGTATTTT.

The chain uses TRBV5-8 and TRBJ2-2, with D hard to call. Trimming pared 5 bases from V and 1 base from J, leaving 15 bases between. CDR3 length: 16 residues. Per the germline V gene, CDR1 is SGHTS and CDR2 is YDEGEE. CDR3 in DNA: TGTGCCAGCAGGTTAGACTCGACCCGGAACACCGGGGAGCTGTTTTTT. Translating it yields CASRLDSTRNTGELFF.

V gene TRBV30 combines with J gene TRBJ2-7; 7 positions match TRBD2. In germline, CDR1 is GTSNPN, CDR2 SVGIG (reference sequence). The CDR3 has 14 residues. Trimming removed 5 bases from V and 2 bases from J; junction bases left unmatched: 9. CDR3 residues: CAWAQSGETYEQYF. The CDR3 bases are TGTGCCTGGGCCCAAAGCGGGGAGACCTACGAGCAGTACTTC.